These 7 T cell receptor beta chains were all obtained from the same sample, sequenced in a study of siplizumab effects on memory and regulatory T cells. Measured with immunoSEQ multiplex PCR; TCRdb has only the in-frame clones, and not every one. The table records some 96,000 clones, about 94% of them present only once. The sequenced material came from non-Treg CD4+ T cells sorted from blood. Receptor source: a human donor in good health.

The rearrangement uses TRBV5-6 and TRBJ2-5; possible D gene TRBD1, 6 bases. Germline V gene lookup returns CDR1 SGHDT and CDR2 YYEEEE. The CDR3 length is 15 residues. Trimming took 0 bases from V and 2 from J, leaving 11 bases between them. CDR3 sequence: CASSLGSDRQETQYF. DNA of the CDR3: TGTGCCAGCAGCTTGGGAAGCGACAGGCAAGAGACCCAGTACTTC.

V is TRBV7-3 and J is TRBJ2-1, with TRBD2 matching over 9 bases. The CDR3 is 16 amino acids. The germline gives CDR1 SGHTA, CDR2 FQGTGA. The ends lost 5 bases at V and 7 bases at J; junction bases unmatched: 12. The CDR3 DNA is TGTGCCAGCAGCGCACCAGGGGTAGCGGGAGATAATGAGCAGTTCTTC. This encodes CASSAPGVAGDNEQFF.

This clone was seen only once. This chain joins TRBV18 and TRBJ1-1, with 8 bases lining up with TRBD1. Germline V gene data show CDR1 as KGHSH and CDR2 as LQKENI. This CDR3 is built from 14 residues. V lost 3 bases to trimming and J lost 4 bases; unmatched junction nucleotides: 4. CDR3 loop: CASSPTGVSTEAFF. The CDR3 DNA follows: TGTGCCAGCTCACCGACAGGGGTTAGCACTGAAGCTTTCTTT.

The gene calls are TRBV5-8 and TRBJ2-7, with D unresolved. This CDR3 contains 14 residues. The germline CDR1 and CDR2 sequences are SGHTS and YDEGEE. Deletions cut 0 bases from V and 5 bases from J, with 12 bases between. CDR3 sequence (DNA): TGTGCCAGCAGCTTGGAGACTTATACCAACGAGCAGTACTTC. This gives the protein CASSLETYTNEQYF.

This chain links TRBV5-8 with TRBJ1-5; a possible D gene is TRBD1 (6 bases). In germline, CDR1 is SGHTS, CDR2 YDEGEE. Trimming removed 4 bases at V and 4 bases at J, with 15 bases between. The CDR3 has 15 amino acids. The DNA of the CDR3 is TGTGCCAGCAGCGACAGCCGGACAGCTAATCAGCCCCAGCATTTT. This encodes CASSDSRTANQPQHF.

This clone has only a few counts. This chain uses TRBV5-6 with TRBJ1-4; D gene uncertain. The CDR3 has 15 amino acids. Per germline, CDR1 SGHDT and CDR2 YYEEEE. With 2 bases removed from V and 5 bases from J, the gap between germline ends came to 13 bases. The CDR3 here is CASSLLSRPNEKLFF. As DNA, the CDR3 is TGTGCCAGCAGCTTATTGTCCAGGCCGAATGAAAAACTGTTTTTT.

CDR3 region: CASTKTGTGVSGYTF. CDR3 DNA: TGTGCCAGCACAAAAACCGGGACGGGAGTTTCGGGCTACACCTTC. The chain joins TRBV28 to TRBJ1-2, with D tentatively TRBD1 (5 bases). Germline V gives CDR1 MDHEN, CDR2 SYDVKM. Trimming removed 7 bases from V and 8 bases from J, with 23 bases in between. The CDR3 is made up of 15 amino acids.